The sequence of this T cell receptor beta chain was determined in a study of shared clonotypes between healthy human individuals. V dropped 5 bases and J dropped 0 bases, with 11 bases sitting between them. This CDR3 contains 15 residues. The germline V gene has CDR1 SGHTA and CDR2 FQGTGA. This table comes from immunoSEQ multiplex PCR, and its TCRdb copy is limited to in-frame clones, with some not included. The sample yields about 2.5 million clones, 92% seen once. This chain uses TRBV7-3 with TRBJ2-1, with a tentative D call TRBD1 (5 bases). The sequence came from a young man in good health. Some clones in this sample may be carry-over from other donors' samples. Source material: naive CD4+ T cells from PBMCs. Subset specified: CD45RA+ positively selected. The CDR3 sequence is CASSIQDASYNEQFF. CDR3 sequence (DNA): TGTGCCAGCAGCATACAGGACGCCTCCTACAATGAGCAGTTCTTC.